This T cell receptor (beta chain) was captured in a study of T cell repertoires in cytomegalovirus infection. Findings and limits, study-wide: It was HLA-C-restricted CMV-specific TCR beta clonotypes that dominated the response ex vivo.

TCRdb called the reads again in MiXCR, with one record for every CDR3 protein. The sample holds about 920,000 distinct CDR3 sequences, about a third seen once. V shed 2 bases and J shed 2 bases, with 12 bases lying between them. CDR1 is MNHNS and CDR2 is SASEGT in the germline V gene. The CDR3 covers 15 residues. To note about this clonotype: Its antigen is unknown.

This receptor was taken from a human donor in good health (CMV status not recorded). Some clones in this sample may be carry-over from other donors' samples. Sample: cultured CD8+ T cells from PBMCs, taken from culture after CMV antigen stimulation. J is TRBJ1-2 and V is TRBV6-1; weak D call: TRBD1 (5 bases). The chain's CDR3 is CASSESPGGNYGYTF. In DNA form, the CDR3 reads TGTGCCAGCAGTGAATCCCCCGGGGGAAACTATGGCTACACCTTC.